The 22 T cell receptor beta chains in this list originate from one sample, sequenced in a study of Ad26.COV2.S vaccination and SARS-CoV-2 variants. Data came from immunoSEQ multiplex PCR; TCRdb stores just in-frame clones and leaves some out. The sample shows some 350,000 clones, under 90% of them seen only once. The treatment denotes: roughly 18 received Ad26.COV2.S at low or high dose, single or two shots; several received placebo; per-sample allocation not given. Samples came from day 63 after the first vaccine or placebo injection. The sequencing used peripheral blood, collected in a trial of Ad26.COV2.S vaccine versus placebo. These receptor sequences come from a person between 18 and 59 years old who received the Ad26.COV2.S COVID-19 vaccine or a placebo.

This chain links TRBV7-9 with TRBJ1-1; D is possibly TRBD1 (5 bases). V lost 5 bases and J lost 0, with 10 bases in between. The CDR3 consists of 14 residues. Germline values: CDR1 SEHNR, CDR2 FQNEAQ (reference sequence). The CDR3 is CASSRDWMNTEAFF. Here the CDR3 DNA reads TGTGCCAGCAGCCGGGACTGGATGAACACTGAAGCTTTCTTT.

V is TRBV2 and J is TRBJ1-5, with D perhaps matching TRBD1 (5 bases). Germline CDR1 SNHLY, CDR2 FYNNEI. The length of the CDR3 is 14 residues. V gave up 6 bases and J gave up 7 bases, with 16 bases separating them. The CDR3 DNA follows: TGTGCCAGCAGCACGTGGGACTTTGGGCAGCCCCAGCATTTT. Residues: CASSTWDFGQPQHF.

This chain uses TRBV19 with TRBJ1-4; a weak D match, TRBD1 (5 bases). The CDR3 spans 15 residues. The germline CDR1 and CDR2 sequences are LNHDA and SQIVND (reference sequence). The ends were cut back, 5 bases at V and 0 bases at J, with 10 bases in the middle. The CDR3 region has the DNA TGTGCCAGTAGTGTCCAGGGATCAACTAATGAAAAACTGTTTTTT. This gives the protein CASSVQGSTNEKLFF.

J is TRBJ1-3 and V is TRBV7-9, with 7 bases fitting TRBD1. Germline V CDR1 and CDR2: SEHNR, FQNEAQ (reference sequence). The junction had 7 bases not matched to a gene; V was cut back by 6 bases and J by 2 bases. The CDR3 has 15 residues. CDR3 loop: CASRKKGAAGNTIYF. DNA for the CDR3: TGTGCCAGCAGAAAAAAGGGGGCGGCTGGAAACACCATATATTTT.

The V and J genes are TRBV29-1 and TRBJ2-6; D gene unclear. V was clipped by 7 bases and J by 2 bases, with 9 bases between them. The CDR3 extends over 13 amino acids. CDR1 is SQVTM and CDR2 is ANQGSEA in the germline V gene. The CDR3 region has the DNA TGCAGCGCCCTAACCGCTGGGGCCAACGTCCTGACTTTC. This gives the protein CSALTAGANVLTF.

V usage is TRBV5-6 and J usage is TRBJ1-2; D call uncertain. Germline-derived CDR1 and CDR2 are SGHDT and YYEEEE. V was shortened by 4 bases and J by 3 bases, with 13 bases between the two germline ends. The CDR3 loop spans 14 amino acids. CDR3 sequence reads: CASSREEGYYGYTF. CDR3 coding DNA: TGTGCCAGCAGCCGAGAAGAGGGTTACTATGGCTACACCTTC. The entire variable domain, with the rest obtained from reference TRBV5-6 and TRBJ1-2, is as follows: DAGVTQSPTHLIKTRGQQVTLRCSPKSGHDTVSWYQQALGQGPQFIFQYYEEEERQRGNFPDRFSGHQFPNYSSELNVNALLLGDSALYLCASSREEGYYGYTFGSGTRLTVV.

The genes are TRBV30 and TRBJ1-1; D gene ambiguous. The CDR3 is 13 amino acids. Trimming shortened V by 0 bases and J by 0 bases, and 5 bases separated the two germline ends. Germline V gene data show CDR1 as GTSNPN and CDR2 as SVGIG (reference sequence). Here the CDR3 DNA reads TGTGCCTGGAGTGTGTCCGTGAACACTGAAGCTTTCTTT. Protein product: CAWSVSVNTEAFF.

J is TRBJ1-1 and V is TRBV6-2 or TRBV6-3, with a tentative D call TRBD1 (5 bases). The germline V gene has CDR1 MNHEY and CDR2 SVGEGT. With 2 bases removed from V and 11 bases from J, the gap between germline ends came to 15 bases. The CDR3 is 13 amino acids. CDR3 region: CASSYRGTPPAFF. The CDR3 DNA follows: TGTGCCAGCAGTTACAGGGGAACTCCCCCTGCTTTCTTT.

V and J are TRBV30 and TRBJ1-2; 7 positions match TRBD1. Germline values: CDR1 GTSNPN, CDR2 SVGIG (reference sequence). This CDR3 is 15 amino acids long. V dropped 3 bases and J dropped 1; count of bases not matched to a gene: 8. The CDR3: CAWRDPTGVNYGYTF. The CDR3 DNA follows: TGTGCCTGGAGGGATCCAACAGGGGTTAACTATGGCTACACCTTC.

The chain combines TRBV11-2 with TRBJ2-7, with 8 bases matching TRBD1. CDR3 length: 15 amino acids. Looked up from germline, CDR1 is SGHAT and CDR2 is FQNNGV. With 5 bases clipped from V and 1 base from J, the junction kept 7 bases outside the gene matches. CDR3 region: CASSGTGTGSYEQYF. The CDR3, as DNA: TGTGCCAGCAGCGGGACCGGGACAGGATCCTACGAGCAGTACTTC.

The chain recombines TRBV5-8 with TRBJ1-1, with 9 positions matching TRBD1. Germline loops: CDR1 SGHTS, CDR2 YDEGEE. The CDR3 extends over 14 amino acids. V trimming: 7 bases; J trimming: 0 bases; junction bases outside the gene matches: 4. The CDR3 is CASLGDRVNTEAFF. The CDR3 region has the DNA TGTGCCAGCCTGGGGGACAGGGTGAACACTGAAGCTTTCTTT.

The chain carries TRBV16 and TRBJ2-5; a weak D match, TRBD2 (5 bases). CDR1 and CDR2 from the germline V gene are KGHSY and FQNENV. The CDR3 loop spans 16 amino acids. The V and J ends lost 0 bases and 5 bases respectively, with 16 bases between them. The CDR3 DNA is TGTGCCAGCAGCCAATCGATAGCGACGGGCAGGGAGACCCAGTACTTC. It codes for CASSQSIATGRETQYF. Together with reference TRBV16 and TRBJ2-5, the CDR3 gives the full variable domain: GEEVAQTPKHLVRGEGQKAKLYCAPIKGHSYVFWYQQVLKNEFKFLISFQNENVFDETGMPKERFSAKCLPNSPCSLEIQATKLEDSAVYFCASSQSIATGRETQYFGPGTRLLVL.

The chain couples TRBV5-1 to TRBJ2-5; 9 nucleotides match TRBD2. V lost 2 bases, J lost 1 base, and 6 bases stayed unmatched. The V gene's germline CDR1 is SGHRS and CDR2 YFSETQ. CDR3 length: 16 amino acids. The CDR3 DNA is TGCGCCAGCAGCTTCGGGTTAGCGGGGGTCCAAGAGACCCAGTACTTC. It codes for CASSFGLAGVQETQYF.

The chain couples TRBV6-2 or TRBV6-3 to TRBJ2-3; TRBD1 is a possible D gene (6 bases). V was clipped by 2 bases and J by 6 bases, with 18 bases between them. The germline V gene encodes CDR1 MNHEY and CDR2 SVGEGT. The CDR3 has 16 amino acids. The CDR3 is CASSYGAGAYSDTQYF. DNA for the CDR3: TGTGCCAGCAGTTACGGGGCAGGGGCTTATTCGGATACGCAGTATTTT.

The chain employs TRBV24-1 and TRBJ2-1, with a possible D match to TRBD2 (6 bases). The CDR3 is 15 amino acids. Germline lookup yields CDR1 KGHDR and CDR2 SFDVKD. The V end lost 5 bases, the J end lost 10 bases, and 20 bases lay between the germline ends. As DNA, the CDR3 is TGTGCCACCAGTGGTAGTAGCGGAAGAATCAAAGAGCAGTTCTTC. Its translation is CATSGSSGRIKEQFF.

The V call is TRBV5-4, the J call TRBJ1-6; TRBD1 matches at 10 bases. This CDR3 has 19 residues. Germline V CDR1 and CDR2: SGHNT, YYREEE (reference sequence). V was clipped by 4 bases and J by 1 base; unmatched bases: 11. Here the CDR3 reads CASSPGQGRRGSYNSPLHF. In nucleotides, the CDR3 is TGTGCCAGCAGCCCGGGACAGGGGAGAAGAGGGTCCTATAATTCACCCCTCCACTTT.

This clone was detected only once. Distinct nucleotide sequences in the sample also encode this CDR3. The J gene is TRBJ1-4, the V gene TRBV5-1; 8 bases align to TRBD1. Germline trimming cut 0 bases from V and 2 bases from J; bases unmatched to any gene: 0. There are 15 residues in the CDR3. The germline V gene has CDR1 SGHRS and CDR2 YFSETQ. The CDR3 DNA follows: TGCGCCAGCAGCTTGGGACAGGGGACTAATGAAAAACTGTTTTTT. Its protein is CASSLGQGTNEKLFF. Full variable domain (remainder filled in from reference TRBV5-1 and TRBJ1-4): KAGVTQTPRYLIKTRGQQVTLSCSPISGHRSVSWYQQTPGQGLQFLFEYFSETQRNKGNFPGRFSGRQFSNSRSEMNVSTLELGDSALYLCASSLGQGTNEKLFFGSGTQLSVL.

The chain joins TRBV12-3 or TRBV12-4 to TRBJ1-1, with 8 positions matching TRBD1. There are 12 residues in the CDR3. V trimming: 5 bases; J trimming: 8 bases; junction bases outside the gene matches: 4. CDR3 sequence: CASSGQGREAFF. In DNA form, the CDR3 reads TGTGCCAGCAGTGGACAGGGCCGCGAAGCTTTCTTT.

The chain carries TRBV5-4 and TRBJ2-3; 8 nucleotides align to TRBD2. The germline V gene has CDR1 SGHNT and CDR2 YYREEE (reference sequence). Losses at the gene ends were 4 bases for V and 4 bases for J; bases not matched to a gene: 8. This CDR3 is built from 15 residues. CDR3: CASSQVLSGADTQYF. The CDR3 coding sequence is TGTGCCAGCAGCCAGGTCCTTAGCGGGGCAGATACGCAGTATTTT.

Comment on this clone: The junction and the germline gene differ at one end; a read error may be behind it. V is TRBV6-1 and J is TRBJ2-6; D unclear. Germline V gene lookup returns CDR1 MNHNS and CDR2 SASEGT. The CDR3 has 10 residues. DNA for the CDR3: TGTGCCAGCAGTGAAGAGCAGGTCCTTTTC. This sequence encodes CASSEEQVLF.

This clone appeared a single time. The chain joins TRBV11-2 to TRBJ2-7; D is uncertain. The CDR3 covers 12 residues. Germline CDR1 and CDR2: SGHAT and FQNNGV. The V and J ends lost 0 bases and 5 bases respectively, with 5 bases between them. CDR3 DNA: TGTGCCAGCAGCTTAGATCGTAACGAGCAGTACTTC. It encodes CASSLDRNEQYF.

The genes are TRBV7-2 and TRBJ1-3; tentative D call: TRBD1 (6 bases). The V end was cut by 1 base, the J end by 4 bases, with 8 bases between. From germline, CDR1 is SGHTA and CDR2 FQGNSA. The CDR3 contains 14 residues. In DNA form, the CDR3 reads TGTGCCAGCAGCTTAGTGACAGGCGGAAACACCATATATTTT. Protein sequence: CASSLVTGGNTIYF.